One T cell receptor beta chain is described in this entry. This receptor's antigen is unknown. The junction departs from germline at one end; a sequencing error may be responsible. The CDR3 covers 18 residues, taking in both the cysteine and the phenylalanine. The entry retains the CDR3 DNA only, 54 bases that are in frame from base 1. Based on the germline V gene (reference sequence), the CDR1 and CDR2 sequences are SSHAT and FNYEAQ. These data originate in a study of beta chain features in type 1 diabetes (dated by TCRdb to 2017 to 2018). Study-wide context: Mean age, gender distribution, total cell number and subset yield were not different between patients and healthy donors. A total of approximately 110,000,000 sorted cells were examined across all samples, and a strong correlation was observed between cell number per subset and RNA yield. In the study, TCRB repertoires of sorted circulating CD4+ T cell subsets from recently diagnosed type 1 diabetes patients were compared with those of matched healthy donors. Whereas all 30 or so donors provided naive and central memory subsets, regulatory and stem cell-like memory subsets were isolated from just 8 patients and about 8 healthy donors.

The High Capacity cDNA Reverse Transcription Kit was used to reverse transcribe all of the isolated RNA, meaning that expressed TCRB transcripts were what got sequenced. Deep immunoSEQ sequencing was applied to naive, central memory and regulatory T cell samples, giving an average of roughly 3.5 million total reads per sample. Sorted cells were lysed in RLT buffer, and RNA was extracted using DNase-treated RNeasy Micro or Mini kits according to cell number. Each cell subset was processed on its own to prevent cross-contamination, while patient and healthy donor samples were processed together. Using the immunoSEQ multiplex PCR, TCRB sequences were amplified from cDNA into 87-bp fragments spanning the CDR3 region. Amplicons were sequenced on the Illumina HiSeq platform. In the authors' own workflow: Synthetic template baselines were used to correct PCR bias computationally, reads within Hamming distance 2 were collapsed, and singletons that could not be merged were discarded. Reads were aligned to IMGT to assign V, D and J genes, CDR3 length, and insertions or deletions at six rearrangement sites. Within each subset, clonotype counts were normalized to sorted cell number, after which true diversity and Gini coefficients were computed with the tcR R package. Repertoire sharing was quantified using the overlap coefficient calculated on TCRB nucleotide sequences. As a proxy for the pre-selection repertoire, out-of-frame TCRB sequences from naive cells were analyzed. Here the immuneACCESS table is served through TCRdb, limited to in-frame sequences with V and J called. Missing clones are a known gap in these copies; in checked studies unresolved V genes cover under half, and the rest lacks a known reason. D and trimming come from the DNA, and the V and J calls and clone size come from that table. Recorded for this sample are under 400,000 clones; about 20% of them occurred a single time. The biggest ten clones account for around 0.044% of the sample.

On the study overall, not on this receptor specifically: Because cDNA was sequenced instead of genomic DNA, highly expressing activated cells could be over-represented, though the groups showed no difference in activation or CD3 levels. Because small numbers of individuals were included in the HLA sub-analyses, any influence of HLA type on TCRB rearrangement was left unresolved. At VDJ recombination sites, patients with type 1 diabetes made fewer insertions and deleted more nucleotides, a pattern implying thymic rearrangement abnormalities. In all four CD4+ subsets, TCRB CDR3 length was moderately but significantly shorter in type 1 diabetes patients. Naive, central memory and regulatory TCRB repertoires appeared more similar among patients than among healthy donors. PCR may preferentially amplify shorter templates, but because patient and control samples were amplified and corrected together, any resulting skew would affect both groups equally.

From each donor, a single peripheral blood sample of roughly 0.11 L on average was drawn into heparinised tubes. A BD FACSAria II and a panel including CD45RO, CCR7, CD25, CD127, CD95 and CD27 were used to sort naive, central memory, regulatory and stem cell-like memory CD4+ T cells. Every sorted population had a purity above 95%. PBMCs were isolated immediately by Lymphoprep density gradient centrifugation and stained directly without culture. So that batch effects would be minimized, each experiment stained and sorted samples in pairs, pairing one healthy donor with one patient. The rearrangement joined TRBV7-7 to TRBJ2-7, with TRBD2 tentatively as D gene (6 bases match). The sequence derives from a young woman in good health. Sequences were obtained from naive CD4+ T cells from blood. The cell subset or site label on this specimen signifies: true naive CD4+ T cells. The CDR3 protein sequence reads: CASSTQAPAVRGSYEQYF. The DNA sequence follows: TGTGCTAGCAGCACTCAAGCCCCCGCGGTGCGGGGATCCTACGAGCAGTACTTC.